Below, one T cell receptor beta chain is given with its context. The source of the sample is a study of cytomegalovirus exposure and HLA in healthy donors. The CDR3 is 14 residues long. Germline CDR1 and CDR2: MGHDK and SYGVNS. The V and J ends lost 2 bases and 6 bases, in that order; junction bases with no gene match: 2. The PCR contained 60 Vbeta and 13 Jbeta primers. Only in-frame clones appear in the TCRdb table, and some are missing; sequencing was by immunoSEQ multiplex PCR. The data show 150,000 or so clones, 80% to 85% seen once. The sample comprised PBMCs. J is TRBJ1-4 and V is TRBV25-1; 8 nucleotides agree with TRBD1. The TCR was taken from a boy aged 2 to 9 in good health and CMV-seronegative. The CDR3 region has the DNA TGTGCCAGCAGTGAAGGACAGGGCCATGAAAAACTGTTTTTT. Amino acids: CASSEGQGHEKLFF.